Listed here are 12 T cell receptor beta chains from one sample, sequenced in a study of control samples from healthy donors and cancer patients. The assay was immunoSEQ multiplex PCR, and TCRdb's table has in-frame clones only and misses some. Found here are 100,000 to 150,000 clones, roughly 92% of them singletons; the top ten hold less than 7%. The sample taken for sequencing was blood. Receptors were obtained from a man aged 18 to 29 in good health.

The chain has TRBV6-5 and TRBJ2-3; no firm D call. CDR1 is MNHEY, CDR2 SVGAGI, per germline. This CDR3 comprises 14 residues. Trimming cost V 2 bases and J 2 bases, with 8 bases left between them. CDR3 in DNA: TGTGCCAGCAGTTACGTTAGCCCCACAGATACGCAGTATTTT. Residues: CASSYVSPTDTQYF.

The chain is built from TRBV9 and TRBJ2-5; D uncertain. This CDR3 has 11 amino acids. Trimming shortened V by 4 bases and J by 7 bases, and 8 bases separated the two germline ends. Germline CDR1 SGDLS, CDR2 YYNGEE. As DNA, the CDR3 is TGTGCCAGCAGCACAGCTGGGACCCAGTACTTC. Protein sequence: CASSTAGTQYF. The variable domain in full, with the rest retrieved from reference TRBV9 and TRBJ2-5, is DSGVTQTPKHLITATGQRVTLRCSPRSGDLSVYWYQQSLDQGLQFLIQYYNGEERAKGNILERFSAQQFPDLHSELNLSSLELGDSALYFCASSTAGTQYFGPGTRLLVL.

The chain links TRBV4-1 to TRBJ2-3; 7 bases fit TRBD1. Germline values: CDR1 MGHRA, CDR2 YSYEKL. CDR3 length: 19 amino acids. Trimming cost V 0 bases and J 2 bases; bases outside gene matches: 14. For the CDR3, the DNA is TGCGCCAGCAGCCAAGATGTGGTGGTACGGGACAGAAACACAGATACGCAGTATTTT. Amino acid sequence: CASSQDVVVRDRNTDTQYF.

The rearrangement joins TRBV5-6 to TRBJ1-4; 7 bases fit TRBD1. This CDR3 contains 15 residues. Germline CDR1 and CDR2: SGHDT and YYEEEE. Trimming at V came to 4 bases and at J to 8 bases, leaving 11 bases not matched to a gene. CDR3 in amino acids: CASSDDRAGMEKLFF. The CDR3 nucleotides read TGTGCCAGCAGCGATGACAGGGCCGGCATGGAAAAACTGTTTTTT.

The chain links TRBV9 to TRBJ1-2; 8 nucleotides agree with TRBD1. The CDR3 has 14 residues. CDR1 is SGDLS and CDR2 is YYNGEE in the germline V gene. The J segment lost 4 bases and the V segment lost 6 bases, leaving 8 bases of the junction unmatched. The CDR3 here is CASTLGQGSYGYTF. The CDR3, as DNA: TGTGCCAGCACCCTAGGACAGGGTTCCTATGGCTACACCTTC.

This clone has only one observation. This rearrangement joins TRBV24-1 to TRBJ1-4, with 8 positions matching TRBD1. Germline V gene lookup returns CDR1 KGHDR and CDR2 SFDVKD. This CDR3 has 15 residues. Unmatched junction bases numbered 7, after V lost 9 bases and J lost 2 bases. The CDR3 region has the DNA TGTGCCACCTGCCGGACAGGGAAGACTAATGAAAAACTGTTTTTT. It yields the protein CATCRTGKTNEKLFF.

Of note for this clone: This sample includes further DNA sequences coding for the same CDR3. The rearrangement uses TRBV6-5 and TRBJ1-5, with D hard to call. Looked up from germline, CDR1 is MNHEY and CDR2 is SVGAGI. The ends were cut back, 6 bases at V and 4 bases at J, with 10 bases in the middle. There are 13 residues in the CDR3. The CDR3: CASSLRRNQPQHF. CDR3 bases: TGTGCCAGCAGCCTCCGAAGAAATCAGCCCCAGCATTTT.

This chain links TRBV11-2 with TRBJ2-7; D uncertain. From germline, CDR1 is SGHAT and CDR2 FQNNGV. The CDR3 is 14 amino acids. V lost 2 bases, J lost 0 bases, and 8 bases lay in between. In DNA, the CDR3 is TGTGCCAGCAGCTTAAGTAGGAGCTCCTACGAGCAGTACTTC. Its protein is CASSLSRSSYEQYF.

V is TRBV9 and J is TRBJ2-2; TRBD2 matches at 8 bases. The CDR3 is 15 amino acids. Germline V lookup: CDR1 SGDLS, CDR2 YYNGEE. V shed 6 bases and J 1 base; nucleotides not matched to a gene: 5. CDR3 region: CASNRGGRNTGELFF. CDR3 in DNA: TGTGCCAGCAATCGGGGGGGGCGGAACACCGGGGAGCTGTTTTTT.

The rearrangement joins TRBV7-2 to TRBJ1-1; 7 positions agree with TRBD1. V shed 1 base and J 4 bases; nucleotides not matched to a gene: 12. Germline loops: CDR1 SGHTA, CDR2 FQGNSA. The CDR3 spans 17 residues. The CDR3, as DNA: TGTGCCAGCAGCTTAGAAGTTGGGAGGGGGCTCGTCACTGAAGCTTTCTTT. Translation gives CASSLEVGRGLVTEAFF.

This clone appeared a single time. The V gene is TRBV11-2, the J gene TRBJ1-1, with TRBD1 matching 8 bases. CDR1 is SGHAT and CDR2 is FQNNGV in the germline V gene. V dropped 1 base and J dropped 4; count of bases not matched to a gene: 8. The CDR3 is 16 amino acids. CDR3 in amino acids: CASSLVLGQGGTEAFF. DNA for the CDR3: TGTGCCAGCAGCTTAGTTCTTGGACAGGGAGGCACTGAAGCTTTCTTT.

V usage is TRBV4-1 and J usage is TRBJ2-1; a weak D match, TRBD2 (6 bases). V dropped 3 bases and J dropped 6 bases, with 12 bases sitting between them. CDR1 is MGHRA and CDR2 is YSYEKL in the germline V gene. The CDR3 length is 14 residues. The CDR3 loop reads CASSQIGTPNEQFF. The CDR3, as DNA: TGCGCCAGCAGCCAGATCGGGACTCCCAATGAGCAGTTCTTC.